What follows is one TCR beta chain and its context. The antigen is undetermined. Trimming removed 4 bases at V and 4 bases at J, with 14 bases between. The CDR3 contains 14 residues. Germline V gives CDR1 SQVTM, CDR2 ANQGSEA. These data are taken from a study of T cell responses to AZD1222 COVID-19 vaccine. Across the whole study: The analysis combined second doses at about 4 or about 12 weeks. Findings and caveats of the study: Females made up more of the donors, who were largely white British, and clonal diversity may have come out too low. Unmutated variant regions are reportedly targeted by nearly half of spike-specific TCRs. Repertoire collection took place solely once the T cell response had peaked.

Produced via immunoSEQ multiplex PCR; TCRdb's table is partial and in-frame only. The data hold some 140,000 clones, with more than 90% observed a single time. The receptor comes from an adult in good health. The rearrangement joins TRBV29-1 to TRBJ2-1; D might be TRBD1 (5 bases). This specimen was peripheral blood, taken on day 0 of AZD1222 vaccination. The CDR3, as DNA: TGCAGCGTTGTTGCAGGGCCGTTTTACAATGAGCAGTTCTTC. It specifies CSVVAGPFYNEQFF.